This T cell receptor (beta chain) comes out of a study of blood T cell repertoires in COVID-19. For the study at large: Researchers got acute and convalescent COVID-19 samples from the United States, Italy and Spain.

Produced via immunoSEQ multiplex PCR; TCRdb's table is partial and in-frame only. Among approximately 100,000 clones listed, about four fifths were seen once. V dropped 6 bases and J dropped 5; count of bases not matched to a gene: 6. The CDR3 sequence is 13 residues long. In germline, CDR1 is KGHSH, CDR2 LQKENI. The TCR was taken from a woman aged 55-70 years with acute or convalescent COVID-19. The sequencing sample was made of peripheral blood. The rearrangement links TRBV18 to TRBJ2-7; TRBD1 matches 8 bases. CDR3 DNA: TGTGCCAGCTCTGCTGACAGGGGTGACGAGCAGTACTTC. It codes for CASSADRGDEQYF. Full variable domain (missing parts from reference TRBV18 and TRBJ2-7): NAGVMQNPRHLVRRRGQEARLRCSPMKGHSHVYWYRQLPEEGLKFMVYLQKENIIDESGMPKERFSAEFPKEGPSILRIQQVVRGDSAAYFCASSADRGDEQYFGPGTRLTVT.